This TCR beta chain was obtained from a study of OX40 agonist ivuxolimab in advanced cancers. Looking at the study overall: Two cutaneous melanoma patients and one hepatocellular carcinoma patient, three in all, had partial responses. Notes on the study in general: Within 6 weeks, CD4+ and CD8+ blood T cells expanded clonally at 0.1 to 3.0 mg/kg.

TCRdb's table, derived via immunoSEQ multiplex PCR, lists solely in-frame clones and lacks some. The table has over 40,000 clones, 88% seen once. Concerning this clone: Antigen specificity is unknown.

This TCR derives from an adult with an advanced solid tumor such as melanoma, head and neck, liver or kidney cancer. The source material was CD4+ or CD8+ T cells sorted from blood, sampled in a trial of the OX40 agonist ivuxolimab.

The CDR3 DNA reads TGCGCCAGCAGCCAAGACCTGTCTCCCTTGGACTATGGCTACACCTTC. This gives the protein CASSQDLSPLDYGYTF. The chain recombines TRBV4-1 with TRBJ1-2; no reliable D call. Germline V gene data show CDR1 as MGHRA and CDR2 as YSYEKL. The CDR3 covers 16 residues. The germline V and J ends were trimmed by 0 bases and 3 bases, with 14 bases remaining between them.